Listed below are T cell receptor beta chains from one sample, sequenced in a study of blood T cell repertoires in COVID-19. Assay used: immunoSEQ multiplex PCR; TCRdb lists only in-frame clones, some missing. The data contain 80,000 to 95,000 clones, 81% of them singletons. The sample comprised peripheral blood. The receptor set was obtained from a man at least 80 years old with COVID-19, enrolled during active disease. CDR3s include the opening cysteine and the closing phenylalanine or tryptophan.

CASSLDFSADYEQYF,TRBV11-2,TRBJ2-7
CASSLSGDNQPQHF,TRBV27,TRBJ1-5
CASSLWGPGGEKLFF,TRBV27,TRBJ1-4
CSVEEYGQGESEAFF,TRBV29-1,TRBJ1-1
CASSASRGTGTQYF,TRBV9,TRBJ2-5
CASRRTGMAGYTF,TRBV3-1/TRBV3-2,TRBJ1-2
CASRPQGNTEAFF,TRBV6-5,TRBJ1-1
CASSSPDSLYGYTF,TRBV28,TRBJ1-2
CASRFLGQGNTEAFF,TRBV9,TRBJ1-1
CAWSDSWFSPLHF,TRBV30,TRBJ1-6
CASSLSGTTNTEAFF,TRBV7-2,TRBJ1-1
CAITGGGDTGELFF,TRBV10-3,TRBJ2-2
CASALSTGSQPQHF,TRBV12-5,TRBJ1-5
CSVEPGGYGYTF,TRBV29-1,TRBJ1-2
CASSLGPGTPGWGDTQYF,TRBV9,TRBJ2-3
CASSLRTGISNQPQHF,TRBV5-6,TRBJ1-5
CAIRTQGAHYGYTF,TRBV10-3,TRBJ1-2
CASSQGREAADFATNEKLFF,TRBV3-1/TRBV3-2,TRBJ1-4
CAWDRGSRGNTIYF,TRBV30,TRBJ1-3
CSVDGQTGYNEQFF,TRBV29-1,TRBJ2-1
CASSSGGRGGYTF,TRBV12-3/TRBV12-4,TRBJ1-2
CASSARTGRNTQYF,TRBV2,TRBJ2-3
CASSQDLARGSNYGYTF,TRBV3-1/TRBV3-2,TRBJ1-2
CTSSQEVGIAGEAGELFF,TRBV1,TRBJ2-2
CAWSPSSDTQYF,TRBV30,TRBJ2-3
CASSYGQYYTEAFF,TRBV6-2/TRBV6-3,TRBJ1-1
CASSPPKGAHSGANVLTF,TRBV18,TRBJ2-6
CSAKRGDTQYF,TRBV20-1,TRBJ2-3
CATSDRGSGGTDTQYF,TRBV24-1,TRBJ2-3
CASSQDPGGGSGANVLTF,TRBV3-1/TRBV3-2,TRBJ2-6
CASSPTGTGELFF,TRBV3-1/TRBV3-2,TRBJ2-2
CASSYSLTAEAFF,TRBV6-5,TRBJ1-1
CASSLGDRGNIQYF,TRBV19,TRBJ2-4
CASRGLAGATSTDTQYF,TRBV11-2,TRBJ2-3